The 32 T cell receptor beta chains below were found in one sample sequenced in a study of T cells in tumors after PD-1 blockade. The assay was immunoSEQ multiplex PCR, and TCRdb's table has in-frame clones only and misses some. The top ten hold about 23% of the sample, which has 15,000 or so clones, 82% seen once. The starting material was PBMCs, obtained after anti-PD-1 treatment. These receptors came from a human donor with basal cell carcinoma.

This clone is a singleton in its sample. The chain employs TRBV19 and TRBJ2-3; 9 bases are shared with TRBD2. Germline CDR1 is LNHDA and CDR2 is SQIVND (reference sequence). The CDR3 totals 20 residues. The V segment lost 3 bases and the J segment 0 bases; nucleotides outside the gene matches: 16. The CDR3 region has the DNA TGTGCCAGTAGTATCGGCGGGGGGGGACCCCGAATGACTAGCACAGATACGCAGTATTTT. This gives the protein CASSIGGGGPRMTSTDTQYF.

This chain uses TRBV5-4 with TRBJ2-2; 10 positions match TRBD2. The CDR3 has 17 residues. Trimming at V came to 0 bases and at J to 4 bases, leaving 6 bases not matched to a gene. Germline loops: CDR1 SGHNT, CDR2 YYREEE (reference sequence). CDR3 loop: CASSLAGLAGVTGELFF. CDR3 DNA sequence: TGTGCCAGCAGCTTGGCCGGGCTAGCGGGAGTCACCGGGGAGCTGTTTTTT. The whole variable domain, filled in from reference TRBV5-4 and TRBJ2-2, reads ETGVTQSPTHLIKTRGQQVTLRCSSQSGHNTVSWYQQALGQGPQFIFQYYREEENGRGNFPPRFSGLQFPNYSSELNVNALELDDSALYLCASSLAGLAGVTGELFFGEGSRLTVL.

The rearrangement links TRBV28 to TRBJ1-1, with D tentatively TRBD1 (6 bases). This CDR3 contains 14 residues. The germline CDR1 and CDR2 sequences are MDHEN and SYDVKM. Trimming shortened V by 2 bases and J by 6 bases, and 13 bases separated the two germline ends. CDR3 sequence (DNA): TGTGCCAGCAGTTTAAAAAGGGGGTCGGCTGAAGCTTTCTTT. Encoded protein: CASSLKRGSAEAFF.

This clone was counted a single time. V usage is TRBV19 and J usage is TRBJ1-2; 12 bases map to TRBD1. Germline V gene data show CDR1 as LNHDA and CDR2 as SQIVND (reference sequence). Losses at the gene ends were 1 base for V and 3 bases for J; bases not matched to a gene: 6. This CDR3 has 17 amino acids. The CDR3 bases are TGTGCCAGTAGTATAGCCGCCGGGGACAGGGGGCACTATGGCTACACCTTC. Residues: CASSIAAGDRGHYGYTF.

Notes on this clone: In the same sample, other DNA sequences code for this CDR3. This chain links TRBV2 with TRBJ2-1; the match to TRBD2 covers 8 bases. The CDR3 runs 19 residues. Germline assignment: CDR1 SNHLY and CDR2 FYNNEI. This CDR3 reads CPCCDGGAGVGSSYNEQFF. CDR3 DNA: TGTCCCTGCTGTGACGGGGGGGCGGGGGTGGGGAGCTCCTACAATGAGCAGTTCTTC. The entire variable domain, with the rest obtained from reference TRBV2 and TRBJ2-1, is as follows: EPEVTQTPSHQVTQMGQEVILRCVPISNHLYFYWYRQILGQKVEFLVSFYNNEISEKSEIFDDQFSVERPDGSNFTLKIRSTKLEDSAMYFCPCCDGGAGVGSSYNEQFFGPGTRLTVL.

The J gene is TRBJ1-6, the V gene TRBV6-5; 9 nucleotides align to TRBD1. Per germline, CDR1 MNHEY and CDR2 SVGAGI. The CDR3 runs 15 residues. The ends lost 5 bases at V and 10 bases at J; junction bases unmatched: 9. DNA for the CDR3: TGTGCCAGCAGTCCCTTGACAGGGGGGGAATCACCCCTCCACTTT. Residues: CASSPLTGGESPLHF.

The chain couples TRBV7-2 to TRBJ2-1, with D perhaps given as TRBD1 or TRBD2 (7 bases each). Germline CDR1 is SGHTA and CDR2 is FQGNSA. Trimming left V 2 bases short and J 3 bases short, with 14 bases between. The CDR3 consists of 16 residues. The chain's CDR3 is CASSLRGRGLYNEQFF. The CDR3 DNA reads as TGTGCCAGCAGCTTACGGGGGAGGGGGCTCTACAATGAGCAGTTCTTC.

This chain links TRBV19 with TRBJ2-3, with 8 bases matching TRBD2. The CDR3 spans 14 residues. V trimming: 8 bases; J trimming: 0 bases; junction bases outside the gene matches: 4. Per germline, CDR1 LNHDA and CDR2 SQIVND (reference sequence). CDR3 in amino acids: CASSREGSTDTQYF. The CDR3 region has the DNA TGTGCCAGTTCCCGGGAGGGTAGCACAGATACGCAGTATTTT.

This chain joins TRBV5-1 and TRBJ1-2, with D tentatively TRBD1 (6 bases). This CDR3 is 16 amino acids long. V was pared by 0 bases and J by 1 base, with 13 bases between. Germline CDR1 reads SGHRS; CDR2 reads YFSETQ. CDR3 bases: TGCGCCAGCAGCTTGGGTGGGGACACTCATAACTATGGCTACACCTTC. Translating gives CASSLGGDTHNYGYTF.

The rearrangement links TRBV2 to TRBJ2-5, with 11 positions matching TRBD2. V shed 2 bases and J 4 bases; nucleotides not matched to a gene: 3. Germline CDR1 and CDR2: SNHLY and FYNNEI. The CDR3 length is 15 residues. CDR3 loop: CASSELAGGGETQYF. CDR3 nucleotide sequence: TGTGCCAGCAGTGAACTAGCGGGGGGCGGAGAGACCCAGTACTTC.

The rearrangement joins TRBV6-1 to TRBJ2-3; D is ambiguous. This CDR3 is 18 amino acids long. Germline CDR1 and CDR2: MNHNS and SASEGT. Deletions cut 0 bases from V and 0 bases from J, with 16 bases between. As DNA, the CDR3 is TGTGCCAGCAGTGAAGCGCGTTTTCCGGGTTCTAGCACAGATACGCAGTATTTT. Protein sequence: CASSEARFPGSSTDTQYF.

With regard to this clone: This sample also contains other DNA sequences that code for the same CDR3. The J gene is TRBJ2-1, the V gene TRBV2; maybe TRBD2 (7 bases). V lost 8 bases and J lost 0, with 26 bases in between. Germline V CDR1 and CDR2: SNHLY, FYNNEI. The CDR3 runs 19 residues. The DNA of the CDR3 is TGTGCCAGCTGTCATGGGGGGGCGGGGGCGGGGAGCTCCTACAATGAGCAGTTCTTC. Its translation is CASCHGGAGAGSSYNEQFF.

A note on this clone: A read error may produce the germline difference seen at one junction end. This chain joins TRBV2 and TRBJ2-1; D possibly corresponds to TRBD2 (7 bases). The CDR3 spans 19 residues. CDR1 and CDR2 from the germline V gene are SNHLY and FYNNEI. CDR3 loop: CPSCYGWAGAGSSYNEQFF. CDR3 nucleotides: TGTCCCAGCTGTTACGGGTGGGCGGGGGCGGGGAGCTCCTACAATGAGCAGTTCTTC. The entire variable domain, with the rest obtained from reference TRBV2 and TRBJ2-1, is as follows: EPEVTQTPSHQVTQMGQEVILRCVPISNHLYFYWYRQILGQKVEFLVSFYNNEISEKSEIFDDQFSVERPDGSNFTLKIRSTKLEDSAMYFCPSCYGWAGAGSSYNEQFFGPGTRLTVL.

This chain links TRBV23-1 with TRBJ1-2, with 7 bases identical to TRBD1. TRBV23-1 is an ORF, with its function uncertain. V shed 9 bases, J shed 4 bases, and the junction held 17 bases outside the gene matches. This CDR3 region has 16 residues. The CDR3 here is CARRRTGKGVSYGYTF. The CDR3 DNA follows: TGCGCCAGGAGAAGGACAGGCAAGGGGGTTAGCTATGGCTACACCTTC.

The CDR3 region has the DNA TGTGCCAGCATGATCGTGGGCCCCGGGGCCACAGATACGCAGTATTTT. Translation: CASMIVGPGATDTQYF. The chain employs TRBV2 and TRBJ2-3; D may match TRBD1 or TRBD2 (5 bases each). The CDR3 covers 16 residues. Germline V gene data show CDR1 as SNHLY and CDR2 as FYNNEI. The V end lost 7 bases, the J end lost 2 bases, and 19 bases lay between the germline ends. Together with reference TRBV2 and TRBJ2-3, the CDR3 gives the full variable domain: EPEVTQTPSHQVTQMGQEVILRCVPISNHLYFYWYRQILGQKVEFLVSFYNNEISEKSEIFDDQFSVERPDGSNFTLKIRSTKLEDSAMYFCASMIVGPGATDTQYFGPGTRLTVL.

This clone was observed once. The genes are TRBV4-1 and TRBJ1-5; D remains unclear. From germline, CDR1 is MGHRA and CDR2 YSYEKL. This CDR3 spans 14 amino acids. The germline V and J ends were trimmed by 3 bases and 3 bases, with 9 bases remaining between them. The CDR3 region has the DNA TGCGCCAGCAGCCAGGACGGACTCAATCAGCCCCAGCATTTT. This gives the protein CASSQDGLNQPQHF.

This clone was seen a single time. The chain links TRBV5-4 to TRBJ2-3; a possible D gene is TRBD2 (6 bases). V was clipped by 4 bases and J by 7 bases, with 19 bases between them. From germline, CDR1 is SGHNT and CDR2 YYREEE (reference sequence). This CDR3 spans 15 amino acids. This CDR3 is CASSQEGGWINTQYF. The CDR3 coding sequence is TGTGCCAGCAGCCAGGAGGGAGGCTGGATCAATACGCAGTATTTT. Full variable domain (outside the CDR3, taken from reference TRBV5-4 and TRBJ2-3): ETGVTQSPTHLIKTRGQQVTLRCSSQSGHNTVSWYQQALGQGPQFIFQYYREEENGRGNFPPRFSGLQFPNYSSELNVNALELDDSALYLCASSQEGGWINTQYFGPGTRLTVL.

The chain is built from TRBV19 and TRBJ2-5; 9 bases are shared with TRBD1. This CDR3 has 15 amino acids. Germline V gene sequence: CDR1 LNHDA, CDR2 SQIVND (reference sequence). V trimming: 5 bases; J trimming: 5 bases; junction bases outside the gene matches: 9. Written as DNA, the CDR3 is TGTGCCAGTAGTCCGCCCGGGGACAGGGAGGAGACCCAGTACTTC. Translated, it gives CASSPPGDREETQYF.

This clone turned up a few times. V is TRBV2 and J is TRBJ1-4; maybe TRBD1 (5 bases). In germline, CDR1 is SNHLY, CDR2 FYNNEI. V was cut by 4 bases and J by 6 bases, with 12 bases left in between. This CDR3 has 14 amino acids. CDR3 DNA sequence: TGTGCCAGCAGTGGTTCAGGGTTTTATGAAAAACTGTTTTTT. Translating it yields CASSGSGFYEKLFF.

This clone was observed a single time. This chain links TRBV2 with TRBJ2-1; 8 bases fit TRBD2. This CDR3 is built from 19 residues. From germline, CDR1 is SNHLY and CDR2 FYNNEI. The CDR3 sequence: CPRRYGGAGAGSSYNEQFF. DNA for the CDR3: TGTCCCCGCCGTTACGGGGGGGCGGGGGCGGGGAGCTCCTACAATGAGCAGTTCTTC.

The chain joins TRBV4-1 to TRBJ1-6; TRBD1 is a possible D gene (6 bases). From germline, CDR1 is MGHRA and CDR2 YSYEKL. CDR3 length: 17 residues. V dropped 3 bases and J dropped 6 bases, with 18 bases sitting between them. The CDR3 DNA sequence: TGCGCCAGCAGCCATTTAAGGACAGTGAAGCGTAATTCACCCCTCCACTTT. Protein product: CASSHLRTVKRNSPLHF.

The genes are TRBV27 and TRBJ2-3; 9 positions agree with TRBD1. Trimming took 5 bases from V and 3 from J; bases not matched to a gene: 9. Germline lookup yields CDR1 MNHEY and CDR2 SMNVEV (reference sequence). The CDR3 is 16 residues long. The CDR3: CASSRWTGDGTDTQYF. CDR3 DNA sequence: TGTGCCAGCAGTCGGTGGACAGGGGATGGGACAGATACGCAGTATTTT.

This clone has a single count. The chain recombines TRBV12-3 or TRBV12-4 with TRBJ2-5, with TRBD2 as a possible D gene (6 bases). The V end lost 6 bases, the J end lost 4 bases, and 12 bases lay between the germline ends. This CDR3 comprises 13 residues. CDR3 amino acids: CASSPLAAETQYF. The CDR3 nucleotides are TGTGCCAGCAGCCCACTAGCAGCAGAGACCCAGTACTTC.

Notes on this clone: One end of the junction varies from germline; a read error may be responsible. The sample contains more than one DNA sequence encoding this CDR3. This chain joins TRBV2 and TRBJ2-1; 7 nucleotides match TRBD2. CDR3 length equals 19 residues. From germline, CDR1 is SNHLY and CDR2 FYNNEI. The CDR3 coding sequence is TGTCCCAGCAGTGACGGGTGGGCGGGGGAGGGGAGCTCCTACAATGAGCAGTTCTTC. Translation gives CPSSDGWAGEGSSYNEQFF.

The chain links TRBV10-3 to TRBJ2-7; D gene uncertain. Trimming cost V 0 bases and J 3 bases, with 9 bases left between them. The germline CDR1 and CDR2 sequences are ENHRY and SYGVKD. The CDR3 extends over 14 amino acids. CDR3 amino acids: CAISESAQIYEQYF. CDR3 nucleotides: TGTGCCATCAGTGAGTCGGCACAGATCTACGAGCAGTACTTC.

The chain links TRBV2 to TRBJ1-5; D not certain. V dropped 6 bases and J dropped 7 bases, with 16 bases sitting between them. The CDR3 extends over 14 amino acids. Germline-derived CDR1 and CDR2 are SNHLY and FYNNEI. The CDR3 is CASSGRVVGQPQHF. CDR3 coding DNA: TGTGCCAGCAGCGGACGCGTAGTGGGGCAGCCCCAGCATTTT.

V and J are TRBV5-5 and TRBJ1-1; D ambiguous. The length of the CDR3 is 13 residues. Germline V gene data show CDR1 as SGHKS and CDR2 as YYEKEE (reference sequence). V was pared by 1 base and J by 2 bases, with 6 bases between. DNA of the CDR3: TGTGCCAGCAGCTTGTTAGGTAACACTGAAGCTTTCTTT. Translating gives CASSLLGNTEAFF. Full variable domain (remainder filled in from reference TRBV5-5 and TRBJ1-1): DAGVTQSPTHLIKTRGQQVTLRCSPISGHKSVSWYQQVLGQGPQFIFQYYEKEERGRGNFPDRFSARQFPNYSSELNVNALLLGDSALYLCASSLLGNTEAFFGQGTRLTVV.

V and J are TRBV19 and TRBJ2-3, with a possible D match to TRBD1 (6 bases). Germline V gives CDR1 LNHDA, CDR2 SQIVND (reference sequence). V shed 5 bases and J shed 0 bases, with 12 bases lying between them. This CDR3 is built from 15 residues. The CDR3 reads CASSPPQGSTDTQYF. DNA of the CDR3: TGTGCCAGTAGTCCCCCGCAGGGGAGCACAGATACGCAGTATTTT.

This chain uses TRBV7-2 with TRBJ1-3; D ambiguous. CDR3 size: 17 residues. Germline V gene sequence: CDR1 SGHTA, CDR2 FQGNSA. V lost 1 base, J lost 0 bases, and 13 bases lay in between. Here the CDR3 DNA reads TGTGCCAGCAGCTTAGTCACGGCAATCGGCTCTGGAAACACCATATATTTT. Encoded protein: CASSLVTAIGSGNTIYF.

The rearrangement joins TRBV4-1 to TRBJ2-6, with D tentatively TRBD2 (6 bases). Trimming pared 0 bases from V and 0 bases from J, leaving 9 bases between. Germline V gives CDR1 MGHRA, CDR2 YSYEKL. This CDR3 is 17 amino acids long. In nucleotides, the CDR3 is TGCGCCAGCAGCCAAGAACCCGGGGGCTCTGGGGCCAACGTCCTGACTTTC. Protein: CASSQEPGGSGANVLTF.

V and J are TRBV5-4 and TRBJ2-7; TRBD1 is a possible D gene (6 bases). The germline gives CDR1 SGHNT, CDR2 YYREEE (reference sequence). The CDR3 is 15 amino acids. The V gene lost 0 bases and the J gene lost 2 bases, with 12 bases spanning the gap. The CDR3 reads CASSLAGRGTYEQYF. CDR3 DNA sequence: TGTGCCAGCAGCTTGGCGGGAAGGGGGACCTACGAGCAGTACTTC.

The rearrangement joins TRBV2 to TRBJ2-1; D possibly corresponds to TRBD1 (5 bases). The CDR3 has 14 amino acids. The germline V gene encodes CDR1 SNHLY and CDR2 FYNNEI. Trimming took off 3 bases at V and 6 bases at J, with 12 bases between the two ends. CDR3 bases: TGTGCCAGCAGTGAGTCTTTGACAGTCAATGAGCAGTTCTTC. Translating gives CASSESLTVNEQFF. The complete variable domain, with remaining parts taken from reference TRBV2 and TRBJ2-1, reads EPEVTQTPSHQVTQMGQEVILRCVPISNHLYFYWYRQILGQKVEFLVSFYNNEISEKSEIFDDQFSVERPDGSNFTLKIRSTKLEDSAMYFCASSESLTVNEQFFGPGTRLTVL.